Each of the 19 T cell receptor beta chains below was sequenced from the same sample in a study of T cell changes during pregnancy in multiple sclerosis. Assay used: immunoSEQ multiplex PCR; TCRdb lists only in-frame clones, some missing. The sample has tens of thousands of clones; 90% to 95% are singletons. The material sequenced was CD8+ T cells from peripheral blood mononuclear cells, taken in the third trimester of pregnancy. The receptors derive from a female donor with multiple sclerosis, enrolled in a pregnancy study.

The chain is built from TRBV15 and TRBJ2-2, with D unresolved. V lost 0 bases to trimming and J lost 0 bases, with 11 bases between them. This CDR3 spans 17 amino acids. Germline assignment: CDR1 LNHNV and CDR2 YYDKDF (reference sequence). CDR3 sequence (DNA): TGTGCCACCAGCAGAGACCCTCCGTTTACGAACACCGGGGAGCTGTTTTTT. Its translation is CATSRDPPFTNTGELFF.

V is TRBV30 and J is TRBJ1-2, with TRBD1 as a possible D gene (6 bases). The germline V gene encodes CDR1 GTSNPN and CDR2 SVGIG (reference sequence). V was pared by 7 bases and J by 7 bases, with 22 bases between. The CDR3 length is 14 residues. The CDR3 sequence is CAYADGGAAVGYTF. CDR3 nucleotides: TGTGCCTACGCCGACGGGGGGGCGGCGGTTGGCTACACCTTC.

V gene TRBV7-9 combines with J gene TRBJ2-7, with 7 nucleotides matching TRBD1. The J segment lost 2 bases and the V segment lost 6 bases, leaving 22 bases of the junction unmatched. The CDR3 is 19 residues long. Germline assignment: CDR1 SEHNR and CDR2 FQNEAQ (reference sequence). The CDR3: CASSQTDRPEGTRAYEQYF. CDR3 bases: TGTGCCAGCAGTCAAACGGACAGGCCAGAGGGGACCCGAGCCTACGAGCAGTACTTC. Variable domain in full (rest from reference TRBV7-9 and TRBJ2-7): DTGVSQNPRHKITKRGQNVTFRCDPISEHNRLYWYRQTLGQGPEFLTYFQNEAQLEKSRLLSDRFSAERPKGSFSTLEIQRTEQGDSAMYLCASSQTDRPEGTRAYEQYFGPGTRLTVT.

The V call is TRBV13, the J call TRBJ2-2; TRBD1 aligns across 9 bases. This CDR3 has 13 residues. V dropped 9 bases and J dropped 7; count of bases not matched to a gene: 6. The V gene's germline CDR1 is PRHDT and CDR2 FYEKMQ (reference sequence). The CDR3 coding sequence is TGTGCCAGTCGGACAGGGGCCAGCGGGGAGCTGTTTTTT. Encoded protein: CASRTGASGELFF.

The V call is TRBV11-2, the J call TRBJ1-5; TRBD1 matches at 9 bases. This CDR3 is built from 13 residues. The germline gives CDR1 SGHAT, CDR2 FQNNGV. J was trimmed by 5 bases and V by 4 bases; bases with no gene match: 0. The CDR3 here is CASSWTGDQPQHF. Here the CDR3 DNA reads TGTGCCAGCAGCTGGACAGGGGATCAGCCCCAGCATTTT. The variable domain in full, completed from reference TRBV11-2 and TRBJ1-5, reads EAGVAQSPRYKIIEKRQSVAFWCNPISGHATLYWYQQILGQGPKLLIQFQNNGVVDDSQLPKDRFSAERLKGVDSTLKIQPAKLEDSAVYLCASSWTGDQPQHFGDGTRLSIL.

V gene TRBV6-1 combines with J gene TRBJ2-2, with TRBD2 identical over 8 bases. Germline V lookup: CDR1 MNHNS, CDR2 SASEGT. The CDR3 runs 15 residues. The V and J ends lost 3 bases and 3 bases, in that order; junction bases with no gene match: 3. CDR3 sequence reads: CASSDSAGDTGELFF. The CDR3 coding sequence is TGTGCCAGCAGTGACTCAGCGGGGGACACCGGGGAGCTGTTTTTT.

The chain couples TRBV19 to TRBJ1-6; the D gene is possibly TRBD1 (6 bases). Germline V gene lookup returns CDR1 LNHDA and CDR2 SQIVND (reference sequence). V was shortened by 3 bases and J by 0 bases, with 21 bases between the two germline ends. This CDR3 region has 20 residues. CDR3 amino acids: CASSIHGGSRGSSYNSPLHF. The CDR3 nucleotides are TGTGCCAGTAGTATTCATGGGGGCTCCCGAGGGAGCTCCTATAATTCACCCCTCCACTTT.

This sequence joins TRBV2 and TRBJ1-1; 7 positions match TRBD1. This CDR3 region has 14 residues. Trimming cost V 6 bases and J 0 bases; bases outside gene matches: 4. From germline, CDR1 is SNHLY and CDR2 FYNNEI. CDR3 amino acids: CASSGTVMNTEAFF. The CDR3 bases are TGTGCCAGCAGCGGGACAGTTATGAACACTGAAGCTTTCTTT.

The V call is TRBV27, the J call TRBJ1-4, with D uncertain. V was pared by 6 bases and J by 0 bases, with 11 bases between. CDR3 length equals 15 residues. From germline, CDR1 is MNHEY and CDR2 SMNVEV (reference sequence). CDR3 DNA: TGTGCCAGCAGCCGCGCGGGTGCAACTAATGAAAAACTGTTTTTT. This translates into CASSRAGATNEKLFF.

The chain recombines TRBV13 with TRBJ2-7; a weak D match, TRBD1 (6 bases). V lost 4 bases and J 7 bases, leaving 17 bases between the germline ends. The germline gives CDR1 PRHDT, CDR2 FYEKMQ (reference sequence). This CDR3 is built from 14 residues. CDR3 residues: CASSSPGTRDEQYF. The CDR3 DNA is TGTGCCAGCAGCTCTCCCGGGACACGAGATGAGCAGTACTTC.

Remarks on this clone: At one boundary the junction diverges from the germline segment, which might be a read error. The chain employs TRBV9 and TRBJ2-7; D possibly corresponds to TRBD1 (6 bases). Per the germline V gene, CDR1 is SGDLS and CDR2 is YYNGEE. There are 14 residues in the CDR3. The CDR3 loop reads CASSASTGSSEQYF. The CDR3 nucleotides read TGTGCCAGCAGCGCTAGTACAGGGTCCTCCGAGCAGTACTTC. The full variable domain, rest sourced from reference TRBV9 and TRBJ2-7, is DSGVTQTPKHLITATGQRVTLRCSPRSGDLSVYWYQQSLDQGLQFLIQYYNGEERAKGNILERFSAQQFPDLHSELNLSSLELGDSALYFCASSASTGSSEQYFGPGTRLTVT.

The V call is TRBV21-1, the J call TRBJ2-2; the DNA was not used to check the table's D call, TRBD1. TRBV21-1 represents a pseudogene. The CDR3 runs 17 residues. CDR3 sequence (DNA): TGTGCCAGCTTCCACCGGGACAGACGCTCGAACACCGGGGAGCTGTTTTTT. Residues: CASFHRDRRSNTGELFF.

The chain links TRBV5-1 to TRBJ1-1; TRBD1 is a possible D gene (6 bases). The CDR3 runs 14 residues. Trimming pared 4 bases from V and 5 bases from J, leaving 15 bases between. Germline V gives CDR1 SGHRS, CDR2 YFSETQ. The CDR3 bases are TGCGCCAGCAGCGACACTACAGGGAAGACTGAAGCTTTCTTT. This sequence encodes CASSDTTGKTEAFF.

The chain combines TRBV2 with TRBJ1-2, with a weak D call TRBD1 (6 bases). Germline lookup yields CDR1 SNHLY and CDR2 FYNNEI. V lost 3 bases and J lost 4, with 21 bases in between. The CDR3 is 17 amino acids. CDR3 nucleotides: TGTGCCAGCAGTGAGTCGGTCCGGCTCCAGGGGCTCTATGGCTACACCTTC. It codes for CASSESVRLQGLYGYTF.

The V and J genes are TRBV5-1 and TRBJ2-7, with TRBD2 identical over 7 bases. V gave up 4 bases and J gave up 5 bases; unmatched junction bases: 12. The germline V gene encodes CDR1 SGHRS and CDR2 YFSETQ. The CDR3 spans 15 residues. The CDR3, as DNA: TGCGCCAGCAGCCATACGGGGGGTACAAGGGACGAGCAGTACTTC. Amino acids: CASSHTGGTRDEQYF.

This chain links TRBV5-1 with TRBJ2-3; D may be TRBD2 (5 bases). V lost 3 bases to trimming and J lost 2 bases, with 16 bases between them. The CDR3 is 16 amino acids. CDR1 and CDR2 from the germline V gene are SGHRS and YFSETQ. Here the CDR3 DNA reads TGCGCCAGCAGCTACTACCTGACGGGGAACACAGATACGCAGTATTTT. Protein product: CASSYYLTGNTDTQYF.

This chain uses TRBV9 with TRBJ2-6, with D perhaps matching TRBD1 (5 bases). Germline values: CDR1 SGDLS, CDR2 YYNGEE. The ends were cut back, 0 bases at V and 4 bases at J, with 8 bases in the middle. The CDR3 contains 15 residues. CDR3 coding DNA: TGTGCCAGCAGCGTAGTAGGGGCCGGGGCCAACGTCCTGACTTTC. Its translation is CASSVVGAGANVLTF. The full variable domain, rest sourced from reference TRBV9 and TRBJ2-6, is DSGVTQTPKHLITATGQRVTLRCSPRSGDLSVYWYQQSLDQGLQFLIQYYNGEERAKGNILERFSAQQFPDLHSELNLSSLELGDSALYFCASSVVGAGANVLTFGAGSRLTVL.

The chain uses TRBV10-3 and TRBJ1-3; 7 bases agree with TRBD1. V lost 3 bases to trimming and J lost 4 bases; unmatched junction nucleotides: 9. There are 16 residues in the CDR3. Germline assignment: CDR1 ENHRY and CDR2 SYGVKD. The CDR3 here is CAISEGVRGAGNTIYF. The CDR3 bases are TGTGCCATCAGTGAAGGTGTCAGGGGGGCAGGAAACACCATATATTTT.

The V call is TRBV7-8, the J call TRBJ2-3; a possible D gene is TRBD2 (6 bases). CDR3 length equals 14 residues. Per the germline V gene, CDR1 is SGHVS and CDR2 is FQNEAQ. Trimming removed 4 bases from V and 6 bases from J, with 14 bases in between. CDR3 sequence: CASSSDYRSDTQYF. The CDR3 nucleotides are TGTGCCAGCAGCTCGGACTACCGGTCGGATACGCAGTATTTT.